The clone carrying this TCR beta chain was picked up one time. Its matching antigen is unknown. This entry comes from a study of glioma-infiltrating T cells after dendritic cell vaccination. Study details: At biweekly intervals, patients got three intradermal dendritic cell vaccine injections. Study-wide findings and caveats: Longer survival after dendritic cell vaccination followed higher pretreatment TIL content. The cohort had few patients with full blood and tumor sets.

Germline values: CDR1 LNHDA, CDR2 SQIVND (reference sequence). The CDR3 contains 15 residues. With 5 bases clipped from V and 6 bases from J, the junction kept 7 bases outside the gene matches. The primer mix had 60 V beta and 13 J beta primers. Sequenced by immunoSEQ multiplex PCR; TCRdb stores in-frame clones only, minus some. The sample yields under 35,000 clones, 90% seen once. Sequenced material: blood, taken before dendritic cell vaccination. The TCR sequence derives from a human donor with glioblastoma. The genes are TRBV19 and TRBJ1-6, with 7 bases fitting TRBD1. The CDR3 DNA reads TGTGCCAGTAGTTCGACAGGGCCTGGTAATTCACCCCTCCACTTT. Translation: CASSSTGPGNSPLHF.